The 31 T cell receptor beta chains in this list originate from one sample, sequenced in a study of OX40 agonist ivuxolimab in advanced cancers. This table comes from immunoSEQ multiplex PCR, and its TCRdb copy is limited to in-frame clones, with some not included. The table lists fewer than 30,000 clones, roughly 80% of them singletons. The source material was CD4+ or CD8+ T cells sorted from blood, sampled in a trial of the OX40 agonist ivuxolimab. Receptors originate from an adult with an advanced solid tumor such as melanoma, head and neck, liver or kidney cancer.

The chain employs TRBV15 and TRBJ2-1; 9 nucleotides align to TRBD2. This CDR3 contains 14 residues. Germline V lookup: CDR1 LNHNV, CDR2 YYDKDF (reference sequence). V shed 5 bases and J 6 bases; nucleotides not matched to a gene: 5. CDR3 sequence (DNA): TGTGCCACCAGCTCGCGGGGGGGCATCAATGAGCAGTTCTTC. Protein: CATSSRGGINEQFF. Using reference TRBV15 and TRBJ2-1 for the parts outside the CDR3, the full variable domain is DAMVIQNPRYQVTQFGKPVTLSCSQTLNHNVMYWYQQKSSQAPKLLFHYYDKDFNNEADTPDNFQSRRPNTSFCFLDIRSPGLGDTAMYLCATSSRGGINEQFFGPGTRLTVL.

The V gene is TRBV4-1, the J gene TRBJ2-7, with 8 nucleotides matching TRBD2. Germline CDR1 and CDR2: MGHRA and YSYEKL. The CDR3 has 16 residues. Germline trimming cut 1 base from V and 0 bases from J; bases unmatched to any gene: 5. The CDR3 sequence is CASSQVPGTSSYEQYF. CDR3 coding DNA: TGCGCCAGCAGCCAAGTCCCCGGGACTAGCTCCTACGAGCAGTACTTC.

V is TRBV10-1 and J is TRBJ2-2, with D maybe TRBD1 (6 bases). CDR1 WNHNN and CDR2 SYGVQD come from the germline V gene (reference sequence). This CDR3 is 14 amino acids long. The V end lost 3 bases, the J end lost 5 bases, and 10 bases lay between the germline ends. CDR3 in DNA: TGCGCCAGCAGTGATGAGCAGGGGACCGGGGAGCTGTTTTTT. Translated: CASSDEQGTGELFF.

The rearrangement joins TRBV7-2 to TRBJ1-4, with D possibly being TRBD1 (5 bases). Germline lookup yields CDR1 SGHTA and CDR2 FQGNSA. Trimming removed 5 bases at V and 5 bases at J, with 18 bases between. CDR3 length: 16 amino acids. The CDR3 protein is CASSPTGRGRNEKLFF. In DNA, the CDR3 is TGTGCCAGCAGCCCGACGGGACGCGGACGGAATGAAAAACTGTTTTTT.

The chain links TRBV6-1 to TRBJ2-7, with no clear D. The germline gives CDR1 MNHNS, CDR2 SASEGT. V gave up 0 bases and J gave up 0 bases, with 3 bases separating them. CDR3 size: 13 residues. The CDR3: CASSEADSYEQYF. CDR3 nucleotide sequence: TGTGCCAGCAGTGAAGCGGACTCCTACGAGCAGTACTTC.

The rearrangement links TRBV5-1 to TRBJ1-6; a weak D match, TRBD1 (5 bases). V was clipped by 0 bases and J by 2 bases, with 9 bases between them. The germline gives CDR1 SGHRS, CDR2 YFSETQ. CDR3 length: 16 amino acids. For the CDR3, the DNA is TGCGCCAGCAGCTTGGGGGGGACGACCTATAATTCACCCCTCCACTTT. Translating gives CASSLGGTTYNSPLHF. Based on the CDR3 plus reference TRBV5-1 and TRBJ1-6, the full variable domain is KAGVTQTPRYLIKTRGQQVTLSCSPISGHRSVSWYQQTPGQGLQFLFEYFSETQRNKGNFPGRFSGRQFSNSRSEMNVSTLELGDSALYLCASSLGGTTYNSPLHFGNGTRLTVT.

The table lists this clone with a count of one. The rearrangement links TRBV2 to TRBJ2-3, with a weak D call TRBD2 (6 bases). This CDR3 comprises 10 residues. The germline V gene encodes CDR1 SNHLY and CDR2 FYNNEI. Trimming left V 6 bases short and J 8 bases short, with 6 bases between. The DNA for the CDR3 is TGTGCCAGCAGGGGGGGTACGCAGTATTTT. Its protein product is CASRGGTQYF.

The chain uses TRBV4-1 and TRBJ2-7; D is possibly TRBD1 (7 bases). Germline CDR1 reads MGHRA; CDR2 reads YSYEKL. The V end was cut by 5 bases, the J end by 1 base, with 12 bases between. This CDR3 spans 14 amino acids. The CDR3 nucleotides are TGCGCCAGCAGCTATGCGGGACAGTCCTACGAGCAGTACTTC. Protein: CASSYAGQSYEQYF.

The rearrangement uses TRBV6-4 and TRBJ1-2; D is ambiguous. The CDR3 consists of 15 residues. Germline V gene lookup returns CDR1 MRHNA and CDR2 SNTAGT. V lost 5 bases to trimming and J lost 1 base, with 14 bases between them. The CDR3 sequence: CASSPEDGVNYGYTF. The CDR3 DNA follows: TGTGCCAGCAGTCCCGAGGACGGAGTTAACTATGGCTACACCTTC.

This clone was counted only a few times. The chain joins TRBV6-4 to TRBJ2-2; 8 positions match TRBD2. V trimming: 4 bases; J trimming: 4 bases; junction bases outside the gene matches: 2. This CDR3 spans 14 amino acids. The germline V gene has CDR1 MRHNA and CDR2 SNTAGT. This CDR3 is CASSVSGGTGELFF. CDR3 DNA: TGTGCCAGCAGTGTGAGCGGGGGCACCGGGGAGCTGTTTTTT.

This clone came up a few times. The CDR3 loop is CASSQARSGSPLEQYF. The CDR3 nucleotides are TGTGCCAGCTCCCAGGCTCGGAGCGGGAGTCCCCTGGAGCAGTACTTC. J is TRBJ2-7 and V is TRBV4-2; 8 nucleotides align to TRBD2. Germline V CDR1 and CDR2: LGHNA, YNFKEQ. CDR3 length: 16 amino acids. J lost 7 bases, V lost 8 bases, and 19 bases had no gene match.

A single count supports this clone. CDR3 sequence (DNA): TGCGCCAGCAGCCCCACGGAGGATAAACTCCTGGGGGATATTGGAAACACCATATATTTT. Translating it yields CASSPTEDKLLGDIGNTIYF. The chain employs TRBV4-1 and TRBJ1-3; a weak D match, TRBD1 (5 bases). Looked up from germline, CDR1 is MGHRA and CDR2 is YSYEKL. Deletions cut 4 bases from V and 3 bases from J, with 28 bases between. The CDR3 length is 20 residues.

In its sample, this clone is medium-sized. The chain uses TRBV9 and TRBJ2-1; D remains unclear. V dropped 3 bases and J dropped 0 bases, with 7 bases sitting between them. CDR3 length: 14 residues. Germline V lookup: CDR1 SGDLS, CDR2 YYNGEE. CDR3 amino acids: CASSAVLSYNEQFF. The CDR3 region has the DNA TGTGCCAGCAGCGCGGTTCTCTCCTACAATGAGCAGTTCTTC.

V gene TRBV7-9 combines with J gene TRBJ1-1; no reliable D call. Germline V gives CDR1 SEHNR, CDR2 FQNEAQ (reference sequence). V lost 1 base, J lost 3 bases, and 6 bases lay in between. This CDR3 is built from 13 residues. For the CDR3, the DNA is TGTGCCAGCAGCTTAGAACAGTACACTGAAGCTTTCTTT. Residues: CASSLEQYTEAFF.

A single count supports this clone. The rearrangement joins TRBV7-2 to TRBJ2-1; D is unresolved. Looked up from germline, CDR1 is SGHTA and CDR2 is FQGNSA. This CDR3 comprises 13 residues. Trimming left V 4 bases short and J 2 bases short, with 6 bases between. CDR3: CASSSDTYNEQFF. CDR3 in DNA: TGTGCCAGCAGCTCCGACACCTACAATGAGCAGTTCTTC.

This chain joins TRBV5-1 and TRBJ1-3; TRBD1 aligns across 8 bases. V trimming: 4 bases; J trimming: 8 bases; junction bases outside the gene matches: 11. This CDR3 has 15 residues. The V gene's germline CDR1 is SGHRS and CDR2 YFSETQ. Here the CDR3 reads CASSPKTGTGDTIYF. The CDR3 DNA sequence: TGCGCCAGCAGCCCCAAGACAGGGACAGGAGACACCATATATTTT.

The J gene is TRBJ1-5, the V gene TRBV19; perhaps TRBD1 as D (5 bases). The V end was cut by 5 bases, the J end by 0 bases, with 11 bases between. The germline gives CDR1 LNHDA, CDR2 SQIVND (reference sequence). The CDR3 runs to 15 residues. Here the CDR3 DNA reads TGTGCCAGTAGTCTAAAGACAGTTAGCAATCAGCCCCAGCATTTT. This sequence encodes CASSLKTVSNQPQHF.

J is TRBJ2-1 and V is TRBV10-2; D is unclear. Germline-derived CDR1 and CDR2 are WSHSY and SAAADI. The CDR3 runs 16 residues. With 3 bases removed from V and 3 bases from J, the gap between germline ends came to 15 bases. The CDR3 spells CASSEPPQLGYNEQFF. In DNA form, the CDR3 reads TGCGCCAGCAGTGAACCCCCCCAACTGGGCTACAATGAGCAGTTCTTC.

V is TRBV5-1 and J is TRBJ2-7; possibly TRBD1 for D (6 bases). Trimming took 1 base from V and 0 from J, leaving 11 bases between them. CDR3 length: 15 amino acids. The germline gives CDR1 SGHRS, CDR2 YFSETQ. The CDR3 nucleotides read TGCGCCAGCAGCTTGACCTGGACAGTCTCCTACGAGCAGTACTTC. Amino acids: CASSLTWTVSYEQYF.

This sequence joins TRBV5-1 and TRBJ1-2, with D hard to call. CDR1 and CDR2 (germline): SGHRS, YFSETQ. V was shortened by 4 bases and J by 2 bases, with 15 bases between the two germline ends. The CDR3 has 15 residues. Here the CDR3 DNA reads TGCGCCAGCAGCCATGGACGGCACACCAACTATGGCTACACCTTC. Amino acid sequence: CASSHGRHTNYGYTF. Complete variable domain (other parts from reference TRBV5-1 and TRBJ1-2): KAGVTQTPRYLIKTRGQQVTLSCSPISGHRSVSWYQQTPGQGLQFLFEYFSETQRNKGNFPGRFSGRQFSNSRSEMNVSTLELGDSALYLCASSHGRHTNYGYTFGSGTRLTVV.

The CDR3 nucleotides read TGTGCCGCGGGCGTGGAACAAGAGACCCAGTACTTC. As protein: CAAGVEQETQYF. The chain employs TRBV18 and TRBJ2-5; maybe TRBD2 (5 bases). This CDR3 is 12 amino acids long. V was pared by 11 bases and J by 2 bases, with 12 bases between. CDR1 and CDR2 (germline): KGHSH, LQKENI.

CDR3 in DNA: TGCGCCAGCAGTGGGGCGGGAGGCGGCTACAATGAGCAGTTCTTC. Translated: CASSGAGGGYNEQFF. The chain recombines TRBV5-1 with TRBJ2-1; TRBD2 matches at 8 bases. The J segment lost 3 bases and the V segment lost 5 bases, leaving 7 bases of the junction unmatched. CDR3 length: 15 amino acids. Germline V CDR1 and CDR2: SGHRS, YFSETQ.

This rearrangement joins TRBV6-1 to TRBJ2-1; 13 bases are shared with TRBD2. Germline CDR1 and CDR2: MNHNS and SASEGT. After removal of 6 bases from V and 8 bases from J, the junction contained 7 bases not matched to a gene. The CDR3 is 15 amino acids. The CDR3 here is CASRRLAGGRDEQFF. The CDR3 DNA sequence: TGTGCCAGCAGACGACTAGCGGGAGGCAGGGATGAGCAGTTCTTC.

The table lists this clone with a count of one. The chain is built from TRBV5-1 and TRBJ2-1; tentatively, D is TRBD2 (5 bases). The ends were cut back, 4 bases at V and 0 bases at J, with 11 bases in the middle. This CDR3 is 15 amino acids long. From germline, CDR1 is SGHRS and CDR2 YFSETQ. The CDR3 loop reads CASSEVAFSYNEQFF. As DNA, the CDR3 is TGCGCCAGCAGCGAGGTAGCGTTCTCCTACAATGAGCAGTTCTTC.

The rearrangement links TRBV28 to TRBJ1-1; D is possibly TRBD1 (5 bases). The CDR3 has 15 amino acids. Trimming removed 1 base at V and 0 bases at J, with 9 bases between. CDR1 and CDR2 from the germline V gene are MDHEN and SYDVKM. CDR3 in amino acids: CASSLFQGVNTEAFF. The CDR3 DNA reads TGTGCCAGCAGTTTATTTCAGGGTGTGAACACTGAAGCTTTCTTT. Full variable domain (rest looked up from reference TRBV28 and TRBJ1-1): DVKVTQSSRYLVKRTGEKVFLECVQDMDHENMFWYRQDPGLGLRLIYFSYDVKMKEKGDIPEGYSVSREKKERFSLILESASTNQTSMYLCASSLFQGVNTEAFFGQGTRLTVV.

The chain carries TRBV28 and TRBJ2-3; D gene ambiguous. Trimming took 3 bases from V and 8 from J, leaving 12 bases between them. The CDR3 runs to 13 residues. Germline V gene sequence: CDR1 MDHEN, CDR2 SYDVKM. CDR3 nucleotides: TGTGCCAGCAGTTTTGGGTCGGTGGGTACGCAGTATTTT. Its protein is CASSFGSVGTQYF.

The genes are TRBV5-4 and TRBJ2-1, with TRBD2 matching 16 bases. Germline V gene lookup returns CDR1 SGHNT and CDR2 YYREEE (reference sequence). With V trimmed by 4 bases and J by 3 bases, 7 bases remained unmatched. This CDR3 has 18 amino acids. CDR3 sequence: CASSIGTSGGAGYNEQFF. CDR3 nucleotide sequence: TGTGCCAGCAGCATTGGGACTAGCGGGGGGGCTGGCTACAATGAGCAGTTCTTC.

The chain uses TRBV14 and TRBJ2-2; possible D gene TRBD1, 5 bases. Germline CDR1 and CDR2: SGHDN and FVKESK. This CDR3 region has 14 residues. The ends were cut back, 3 bases at V and 1 base at J, with 6 bases in the middle. The CDR3: CASSHQGNTGELFF. In nucleotides, the CDR3 is TGTGCCAGCAGCCACCAGGGGAACACCGGGGAGCTGTTTTTT.

The chain has TRBV11-2 and TRBJ2-1, with D unresolved. V was clipped by 5 bases and J by 7 bases, with 15 bases between them. This CDR3 has 14 amino acids. Germline CDR1 and CDR2: SGHAT and FQNNGV. DNA for the CDR3: TGTGCCAGCAGCCCCGTCGGAGCGTGGAATGAGCAGTTCTTC. Encoded protein: CASSPVGAWNEQFF.

This clone was observed a single time. In nucleotides, the CDR3 is TGCGCCAGCAGCTTGGTTGGGCCTAGCGGCCCTTCGGATGAGCAGTTCTTC. Its protein product is CASSLVGPSGPSDEQFF. This chain joins TRBV5-1 and TRBJ2-1, with 7 bases aligning to TRBD2. CDR1 SGHRS and CDR2 YFSETQ come from the germline V gene. V lost 0 bases and J lost 8; bases outside the gene matches: 14. The CDR3 spans 17 residues.

The chain employs TRBV5-8 and TRBJ2-1; tentatively, D is TRBD1 (6 bases). Germline V gene lookup returns CDR1 SGHTS and CDR2 YDEGEE. The CDR3 extends over 14 amino acids. V was clipped by 1 base and J by 6 bases, with 11 bases between them. CDR3 region: CASSLRQGTNEQFF. In DNA form, the CDR3 reads TGTGCCAGCAGCTTGAGGCAGGGGACCAATGAGCAGTTCTTC. The full variable domain, rest sourced from reference TRBV5-8 and TRBJ2-1, is EAGVTQSPTHLIKTRGQQATLRCSPISGHTSVYWYQQALGLGLQFLLWYDEGEERNRGNFPPRFSGRQFPNYSSELNVNALELEDSALYLCASSLRQGTNEQFFGPGTRLTVL.